The 16 T cell receptor beta chains presented below share a single source sample, sequenced in a study of beta chain features in type 1 diabetes listed by TCRdb under 2018. Library preparation was by the immunoSEQ multiplex PCR assay. The High Capacity cDNA Reverse Transcription Kit was used to reverse transcribe all of the isolated RNA, meaning that expressed TCRB transcripts were what got sequenced. As stored in TCRdb, this immuneACCESS dataset retains in-frame rearrangements with V and J assigned. A fraction of the clones does not appear; measured against another copy, unresolved V genes explain less than half of the discrepancy, and the remainder lacks a known reason. This sample is represented by fewer than 550,000 clones; roughly 11% of them were singletons. Clones ranked in the top ten supply over 0.035% of the sample. The sequenced material came from naive CD4+ T cells from blood. The intended sense of this specimen's cell subset or site label: true naive CD4+ T cells. The receptor source for this set is a woman between 18 and 30 years old in good health.

This clone was detected a few times. The chain couples TRBV10-3 to TRBJ2-3; TRBD2 agrees at 9 bases. The junction had 7 bases not matched to a gene; V was cut back by 10 bases and J by 5 bases. CDR1 ENHRY and CDR2 SYGVKD come from the germline V gene. There are 13 residues in the CDR3. This CDR3 reads CATSGRSKDTQYF. For the CDR3, the DNA is TGTGCCACCAGCGGGAGGAGTAAAGATACGCAGTATTTT.

This clone was seen a few times. This rearrangement joins TRBV29-1 to TRBJ2-3, with 8 bases that match TRBD2. Per germline, CDR1 SQVTM and CDR2 ANQGSEA. The CDR3 is 15 amino acids. V lost 5 bases and J lost 7; bases outside the gene matches: 14. The CDR3 sequence is CSVWPTSGGRNTQYF. The CDR3 DNA follows: TGCAGCGTTTGGCCTACTAGCGGAGGGAGAAATACGCAGTATTTT.

The genes are TRBV15 and TRBJ2-7; D is perhaps TRBD1 or TRBD2 (5 bases each). Per the germline V gene, CDR1 is LNHNV and CDR2 is YYDKDF (reference sequence). V was pared by 2 bases and J by 2 bases, with 13 bases between. This CDR3 spans 15 amino acids. CDR3: CATSRSGTLAYEQYF. The CDR3 DNA reads as TGTGCCACCAGCAGATCCGGGACCTTAGCCTACGAGCAGTACTTC.

The table lists this clone with a few counts. This chain links TRBV7-3 with TRBJ2-7, with D possibly matching TRBD2 (6 bases). Trimming removed 5 bases at V and 3 bases at J, with 11 bases between. This CDR3 region has 13 residues. Germline V gives CDR1 SGHTA, CDR2 FQGTGA. CDR3 DNA sequence: TGTGCCAGCAGCGTTGGGGGAGGCTACGAGCAGTACTTC. Amino acid sequence: CASSVGGGYEQYF.

A note on this clone: The same CDR3 can be traced to other DNA sequences in this sample. V and J are TRBV25-1 and TRBJ2-7; D is ambiguous. The CDR3 totals 11 residues. The V and J ends lost 0 bases and 4 bases respectively, with 1 base between them. Germline assignment: CDR1 MGHDK and CDR2 SYGVNS. Written as DNA, the CDR3 is TGTGCCAGCAGTGAATATTACGAGCAGTACTTC. Translating it yields CASSEYYEQYF.

This clone has just a few counts. V usage is TRBV5-1 and J usage is TRBJ1-1, with 7 bases that match TRBD1. This CDR3 contains 15 residues. Germline V lookup: CDR1 SGHRS, CDR2 YFSETQ. Trimming took 5 bases from V and 2 from J; bases not matched to a gene: 9. Here the CDR3 DNA reads TGCGCCAGCAGACTTCTGACAGGGATAAACACTGAAGCTTTCTTT. Translated, it gives CASRLLTGINTEAFF.

The chain has TRBV4-1 and TRBJ2-5; D is unclear. V lost 0 bases and J lost 0, with 8 bases in between. CDR1 MGHRA and CDR2 YSYEKL come from the germline V gene. The CDR3 sequence is 15 residues long. The CDR3 is CASSQEAGYQETQYF. CDR3 sequence (DNA): TGCGCCAGCAGCCAAGAGGCAGGATACCAAGAGACCCAGTACTTC.

The chain recombines TRBV30 with TRBJ2-1; D is uncertain. The V end was cut by 4 bases, the J end by 4 bases, with 11 bases between. The CDR3 sequence is 13 residues long. Germline assignment: CDR1 GTSNPN and CDR2 SVGIG (reference sequence). Here the CDR3 DNA reads TGTGCCTGGACTATGCCAGCTTACAATGAGCAGTTCTTC. Translating it yields CAWTMPAYNEQFF.

The gene calls are TRBV6-5 and TRBJ1-2, with D tentatively TRBD1 (6 bases). CDR1 is MNHEY, CDR2 SVGAGI, per germline. Deletions cut 5 bases from V and 8 bases from J, with 18 bases between. CDR3 length: 14 amino acids. This CDR3 is CASSKDRSPPGYTF. CDR3 DNA: TGTGCCAGCAGTAAGGACAGATCCCCGCCAGGCTACACCTTC.

This clone showed up just a few times. V and J are TRBV27 and TRBJ2-3, with unresolved D. Germline V gene data show CDR1 as MNHEY and CDR2 as SMNVEV (reference sequence). The CDR3 loop spans 16 amino acids. Trimming left V 7 bases short and J 0 bases short, with 17 bases between. The CDR3 bases are TGTGCCAGCACCTTAACCCGACTTTCTAGCACAGATACGCAGTATTTT. It encodes CASTLTRLSSTDTQYF.

The chain recombines TRBV7-2 with TRBJ2-5; D gene uncertain. Trimming removed 0 bases from V and 0 bases from J, with 2 bases in between. CDR3 length: 13 residues. Germline V CDR1 and CDR2: SGHTA, FQGNSA. The CDR3 region is CASSLAHQETQYF. CDR3 nucleotides: TGTGCCAGCAGCTTAGCGCACCAAGAGACCCAGTACTTC.

The chain combines TRBV7-9 with TRBJ1-3; no clear D gene. Deletions cut 5 bases from V and 0 bases from J, with 8 bases between. The length of the CDR3 is 14 residues. CDR1 and CDR2 (germline): SEHNR, FQNEAQ (reference sequence). The DNA of the CDR3 is TGTGCCAGCAGCACAGCAAGCTCTGGAAACACCATATATTTT. The encoded protein is CASSTASSGNTIYF.

The chain links TRBV5-1 to TRBJ2-7; maybe TRBD1 (6 bases). Trimming removed 5 bases at V and 3 bases at J, with 12 bases between. Germline V gene data show CDR1 as SGHRS and CDR2 as YFSETQ. The CDR3 totals 13 residues. CDR3 amino acids: CASSRGIGYEQYF. The CDR3 DNA sequence: TGCGCCAGCAGTAGGGGGATTGGCTACGAGCAGTACTTC.

The chain joins TRBV4-3 to TRBJ2-3; D might be TRBD1 or TRBD2, each matching 6 bases. This CDR3 has 19 amino acids. The germline V gene encodes CDR1 LGHNA and CDR2 YSLEER. Trimming removed 4 bases at V and 5 bases at J, with 28 bases between. The CDR3 DNA reads TGCGCCAGCAGCCCCCGACGACTCTATTGGGGGGCTGAGGTAGATACGCAGTATTTT. Its translation is CASSPRRLYWGAEVDTQYF.

Concerning this clone: Distinct nucleotide sequences in the sample also encode this CDR3. V usage is TRBV9 and J usage is TRBJ1-6, with 8 bases lining up with TRBD1. Germline CDR1 SGDLS, CDR2 YYNGEE. The CDR3 extends over 16 amino acids. V dropped 0 bases and J dropped 6; count of bases not matched to a gene: 5. The CDR3 here is CASSVAPTGVNSPLHF. Written as DNA, the CDR3 is TGTGCCAGCAGCGTAGCTCCGACAGGGGTTAATTCACCCCTCCACTTT.

This clone appeared a few times. The chain recombines TRBV2 with TRBJ2-3; D call uncertain. Trimming stripped 6 bases from V and 12 bases from J, with 4 bases between. There are 8 residues in the CDR3. The germline V gene encodes CDR1 SNHLY and CDR2 FYNNEI. As DNA, the CDR3 is TGTGCCAGCAGGGGCCAGTATTTT. It translates to CASRGQYF.